What follows are 5 T cell receptor beta chains derived from one specimen sequenced in a study of Tregs in tolerant kidney transplant recipients. Method: immunoSEQ multiplex PCR; TCRdb's copy keeps in-frame clones and lacks some. The profile shows tens of thousands of clones, less than 95% of them singletons. Material for sequencing was Tregs from blood. These receptors all come from a human donor in good health.

The chain couples TRBV6-5 to TRBJ1-2, with D uncertain. Germline lookup yields CDR1 MNHEY and CDR2 SVGAGI. The CDR3 has 13 residues. V lost 5 bases to trimming and J lost 8 bases, with 15 bases between them. In nucleotides, the CDR3 is TGTGCCAGCAGTACGGACGGGAATCGAGGCTACACCTTC. Its translation: CASSTDGNRGYTF.

The rearrangement links TRBV11-1 to TRBJ2-1, with 7 nucleotides matching TRBD2. Germline V gene sequence: CDR1 SGHAT, CDR2 FQDESV (reference sequence). The V gene end was trimmed by 5 bases and the J gene end by 1 base; junction bases not matched to a gene: 8. The CDR3 loop spans 16 amino acids. In nucleotides, the CDR3 is TGTGCCAGCAGCCCCTGGACTAGAGGTTCCTACAATGAGCAGTTCTTC. Translated: CASSPWTRGSYNEQFF.

This clone has a handful of counts. The chain links TRBV2 to TRBJ2-7, with D maybe TRBD2 (5 bases). Per the germline V gene, CDR1 is SNHLY and CDR2 is FYNNEI. V dropped 6 bases and J dropped 2 bases, with 17 bases sitting between them. This CDR3 spans 15 amino acids. The DNA of the CDR3 is TGTGCCAGCAGACGACTACTCCCGGGCCCCTACGAGCAGTACTTC. Translating it yields CASRRLLPGPYEQYF.

This chain connects TRBV5-1 to TRBJ2-7; 9 bases are shared with TRBD1. Germline V CDR1 and CDR2: SGHRS, YFSETQ. CDR3 length: 12 amino acids. With V trimmed by 4 bases and J by 7 bases, 3 bases remained unmatched. For the CDR3, the DNA is TGCGCCAGCAGCCTCGGACAGGGGGAGCAGTACTTC. Amino acids: CASSLGQGEQYF.

About this clone: Germline and junction disagree at one end, which may indicate a read error. This sequence joins TRBV18 and TRBJ2-3; D gene unclear. The CDR3 is made up of 12 amino acids. Germline values: CDR1 KGHSH, CDR2 LQKENI. The CDR3 reads CASSPATDTLYF. In nucleotides, the CDR3 is TGTGCCAGCTCACCAGCAACAGATACGCTGTATTTT.